This entry features one TCR beta chain sequence. These data originate in a study of identifying expanded T cells in peripheral blood. The table came from immunoSEQ multiplex PCR; TCRdb's copy has only in-frame clones and leaves some out. The sample has approximately 100,000 clones, roughly 88% seen once; the top ten hold roughly 4%. The material sequenced was blood. The sequence came from a person aged 18-70 years in good health.

The CDR3 spells CASSVGSQEQFF. The CDR3 DNA is TGTGCCAGCAGCGTAGGATCCCAAGAGCAGTTCTTC. This sequence joins TRBV9 and TRBJ2-1, with D uncertain. Germline V gives CDR1 SGDLS, CDR2 YYNGEE. The CDR3 consists of 12 residues. Trimming cost V 0 bases and J 10 bases, with 8 bases left between them.